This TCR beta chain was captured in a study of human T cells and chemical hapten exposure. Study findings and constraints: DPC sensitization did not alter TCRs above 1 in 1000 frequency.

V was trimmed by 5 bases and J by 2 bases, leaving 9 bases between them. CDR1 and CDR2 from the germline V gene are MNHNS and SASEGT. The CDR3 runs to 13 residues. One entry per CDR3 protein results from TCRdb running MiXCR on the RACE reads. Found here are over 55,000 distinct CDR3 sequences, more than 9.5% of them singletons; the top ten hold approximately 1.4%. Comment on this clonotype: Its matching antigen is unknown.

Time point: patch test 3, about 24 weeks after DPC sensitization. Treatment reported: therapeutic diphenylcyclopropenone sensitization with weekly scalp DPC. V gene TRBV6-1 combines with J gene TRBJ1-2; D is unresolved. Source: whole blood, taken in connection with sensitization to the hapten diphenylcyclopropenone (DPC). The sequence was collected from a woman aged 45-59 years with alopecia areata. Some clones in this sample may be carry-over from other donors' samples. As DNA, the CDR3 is TGTGCCAGCAGTACGACCCTAAACTATGGCTACACCTTC. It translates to CASSTTLNYGYTF.